The clone carrying this T cell receptor (beta chain) was counted once. In the same sample, other DNA sequences code for this CDR3. These data are taken from a study of blood T cell repertoires in COVID-19. Sequencing used immunoSEQ multiplex PCR; TCRdb keeps in-frame clones, though not all of them. The sample includes 270,000 or so clones, approximately 84% of them seen just once. Sequencing input: peripheral blood. The source is a human donor with COVID-19, enrolled during active disease. The donor label of this sample is uncertain.

The DNA of the CDR3 is TGTGCCAGCAGCTTATTGAGAGTTGAGACCCAGTACTTC. Encoded protein: CASSLLRVETQYF. The rearrangement joins TRBV11-1 to TRBJ2-5; D is unresolved. The germline V gene has CDR1 SGHAT and CDR2 FQDESV (reference sequence). This CDR3 is 13 amino acids long. V was trimmed by 2 bases and J by 5 bases, leaving 9 bases between them.